This is a list of T cell receptor beta chains from one sample in a study of T-cell memory formation after mild COVID-19. One entry per CDR3 protein, called by TCRdb with MiXCR from the 5' RACE reads. The sample carries roughly 280,000 distinct CDR3 sequences, 7% to 10% recorded once. The sample taken for sequencing was PBMCs or a T cell subset sorted from them (not recorded which). The receptors derive from a man aged 18 to 35 who had mild COVID-19 (a few samples of this study predate the infection). Cell type and time point are not known. CDR3s include the opening cysteine and the closing phenylalanine or tryptophan. The D gene is left open where the match is weak. Size tells how often a clone was seen (once, few, many) or the class of an expanded clone, and some rows leave it out.

>TRBV7-2|-|TRBD1|TRBJ1-2
TGTGCCAGCAGCGATGCGACAGGGGTCGGCTACACCTTC
CASSDATGVGYTF
>TRBV6-2/TRBV6-3|few|-|TRBJ2-5
TGTGCCAGCATTCATGGACCTCAAGAGACCCAGTACTTC
CASIHGPQETQYF
>TRBV18|-|TRBD1|TRBJ2-2
TGTGCCAGCTCACAGGGGGACAGGGGAACAACCCGAACCGGGGAGCTGTTTTTT
CASSQGDRGTTRTGELFF
>TRBV6-5|many|-|TRBJ2-3
TGTGCCAGCAGTTACTCGGGGAGCGTCGGAGATACGCAGTATTTT
CASSYSGSVGDTQYF
>TRBV5-1|many|TRBD1|TRBJ2-3
TGCGCCAGCAGCTTCGGGACAGGGGAAACTTTCCACACAGATACGCAGTATTTT
CASSFGTGETFHTDTQYF
>TRBV5-1|many|TRBD2|TRBJ2-5
TGCGCCAGCAGCTTGGGGGTAGCGGGGCGCCAAGAGACCCAGTACTTC
CASSLGVAGRQETQYF
>TRBV4-3|-|-|TRBJ2-3
TGCGCCAGCAGCCAAGGCGGGGTCGGAGGCACAGATACGCAGTATTTT
CASSQGGVGGTDTQYF
>TRBV20-1|few|TRBD2|TRBJ2-1
TGCAGTGCTAGAGTAGCGGGGGGGCCTAGTGAGCAGTTCTTC
CSARVAGGPSEQFF
>TRBV12-3/TRBV12-4|many|-|TRBJ1-4
TGTGCCAGCAGTTCCCCGCTAGGGGGGATTGAAAAACTGTTTTTT
CASSSPLGGIEKLFF
>TRBV5-6|few|-|TRBJ2-5
TGTGCCAGCAGCTTTTCCGGGGTCCCAGAGACCCAGTACTTC
CASSFSGVPETQYF
>TRBV18|-|TRBD2|TRBJ2-5
TGTGCCAGCTCACCCCAGCGGGGGGACCAAGAGACCCAGTACTTC
CASSPQRGDQETQYF
>TRBV11-2|few|TRBD1|TRBJ2-3
TGTGCCAGCAGCTCGTGGACAGGGAACCTAGATACGCAGTATTTT
CASSSWTGNLDTQYF
>TRBV27|few|-|TRBJ2-1
TGTGCCAGCAGTTTCCTGGGGGCTAATGAGCAGTTCTTC
CASSFLGANEQFF
>TRBV2|many|TRBD2|TRBJ2-1
TGTGCCAGCAGTCCCGGGACTAGCCGTTACAATGAGCAGTTCTTC
CASSPGTSRYNEQFF
>TRBV23-1|few|TRBD2|TRBJ2-2
TGCGCCAGCAGTGCGCGGGGGGATCGTAGCGGGGAGCTGTTTTTT
CASSARGDRSGELFF
>TRBV29-1|many|TRBD1|TRBJ2-5
TGCAGCGCGGACAGGCACCAAGAGACCCAGTACTTC
CSADRHQETQYF
>TRBV29-1|-|TRBD2|TRBJ2-1
TGCAGTTATGCGGCGGGGGGGCCCAGGAGTGAGCAGTTCTTC
CSYAAGGPRSEQFF
>TRBV18|-|-|TRBJ2-1
TGTGCCAGCTCACCATTAGAACAGACACCCAATGAGCAGTTCTTC
CASSPLEQTPNEQFF
>TRBV4-1|few|-|TRBJ2-5
TGCGCCAGCAGCCCGCCGTTACTCGAGACCCAGTACTTC
CASSPPLLETQYF
>TRBV4-1|-|TRBD1|TRBJ1-1
TGCGCCAGCAGCCAAGAATTCGGACAGGCGAACACTGAAGCTTTCTTT
CASSQEFGQANTEAFF
>TRBV4-1|few|-|TRBJ2-2
TGCGCCAGCAGCCAAGGTCGGGGGCGGGGGATCACCGGGGAGCTGTTTTTT
CASSQGRGRGITGELFF
>TRBV7-8|-|-|TRBJ2-1
TGTGCCAGCAGCTTAGTCGGGAGCGGCAATGAGCAGTTCTTC
CASSLVGSGNEQFF
>TRBV6-6|few|TRBD1|TRBJ1-2
TGTGCCAGCAGGGTAACCGGGACAGGGCCCTACACCTTC
CASRVTGTGPYTF
>TRBV28|-|-|TRBJ2-7
TGTGCCAGCCGGAGTTCGCCTGGGAGCGAGCAGTACTTC
CASRSSPGSEQYF
>TRBV29-1|many|TRBD1|TRBJ2-1
TGCAGCGCAGGACAGGGGACCCTCAATGAGCAGTTCTTC
CSAGQGTLNEQFF
>TRBV5-1|few|TRBD1|TRBJ2-1
TGCGCCAGCAGCTTTGCGGACAGGGTTAGCGAGCAGTTCTTC
CASSFADRVSEQFF
>TRBV5-6|-|-|TRBJ2-3
TGTGCCAGCAGCTTGGACCCCGCTCGGGCGCAGTATTTT
CASSLDPARAQYF
>TRBV30|-|-|TRBJ1-2
TGTGCCTGGAGTGTGCAGGGCAGCTACACCTTC
CAWSVQGSYTF
>TRBV6-5|few|-|TRBJ1-2
TGTGCCAGCAGGGGCGACAACTATGGCTACACCTTC
CASRGDNYGYTF
>TRBV25-1|few|-|TRBJ2-3
TGTGCCAGCAGATACTCACGGGACCTACTCGGGGGCACAGATACGCAGTATTTT
CASRYSRDLLGGTDTQYF
>TRBV7-2|-|-|TRBJ1-6
TGTGCCAGCAGCTTACGACGGGATAATTCACCCCTCCACTTT
CASSLRRDNSPLHF
>TRBV5-5|few|-|TRBJ2-7
TGTGCCAGCAGCTTGGCCCCTGGGTTCTACGAGCAGTACTTC
CASSLAPGFYEQYF
>TRBV12-3/TRBV12-4|many|TRBD2|TRBJ2-3
TGTGCCAGCAGTCCGATTACTAGCGGGGGTGATACGCAGTATTTT
CASSPITSGGDTQYF
>TRBV29-1|-|-|TRBJ2-5
TGCAGCGTCTCTCGACAGGTGGAAGAGACCCAGTACTTC
CSVSRQVEETQYF
>TRBV7-9|many|-|TRBJ2-1
TGTGCCAGCAGCTCTTCAGGGAATGAGCAGTTCTTC
CASSSSGNEQFF
>TRBV6-2/TRBV6-3|-|-|TRBJ1-5
TGTGCCAGCAGTTACCGTCGCGGGTCCCTTAGCAATCAGCCCCAGCATTTT
CASSYRRGSLSNQPQHF
>TRBV7-9|few|-|TRBJ2-2
TGTGCCAGCACCTCTGTTAGGACAGTATCCACCGGGGAGCTGTTTTTT
CASTSVRTVSTGELFF
>TRBV5-5|many|-|TRBJ2-1
TGTGCCAGCAGCTCCATTGAGAGGGGCAATGAGCAGTTCTTC
CASSSIERGNEQFF
>TRBV20-1|few|-|TRBJ2-7
TGCAGTGCTAGAGATCCCAGGCAAGATGACTACGAGCAGTACTTC
CSARDPRQDDYEQYF
>TRBV21-1|-|-|TRBJ1-5
TGTGCCAGCAGCAGGGTGACGGACAGGGAGGATCAGCCCCAGCATTTT
CASSRVTDREDQPQHF
>TRBV5-8|many|-|TRBJ2-3
TGTGCCAGCAGCTTGGACCAAGATACGCAGTATTTT
CASSLDQDTQYF
>TRBV20-1|-|TRBD1|TRBJ2-6
TGCAGTGCTCGAGTTCCGACAGGGGAGTCTGGGGCCAACGTCCTGACTTTC
CSARVPTGESGANVLTF
>TRBV14|few|TRBD2|TRBJ2-1
TGTGCCAGCAGCCCAAGCGGGGGGCTATACAATGAGCAGTTCTTC
CASSPSGGLYNEQFF
>TRBV5-1|few|-|TRBJ2-1
TGCGCCAGCAGCACCGACAGGAGCTCCTACAATGAGCAGTTCTTC
CASSTDRSSYNEQFF
>TRBV28|few|TRBD2|TRBJ2-2
TGTGCCAGTTCTAGCGGGACCGGGGCGGGGGAGCTGTTTTTT
CASSSGTGAGELFF
>TRBV3-1|many|TRBD2|TRBJ2-1
TGTGCCAGCAGCCAAGATCTCGGGACTAGCTACAATGAGCAGTTCTTC
CASSQDLGTSYNEQFF